The rows below give T cell receptor beta chains drawn from one sample of a study of read filtering for tumor transcriptome and immune sequencing. TCRdb reprocessed the reads with MiXCR, giving one entry per CDR3 protein. The sample yields some 50,000 distinct CDR3 sequences, around 20% seen once. The sample comprised a population of CD138-negative cells sorted from bone marrow. The source is a donor at least 40 years old with multiple myeloma. Each CDR3 is given with its conserved first and last residue. The D gene is left open where the match is weak. Clone size appears in some rows only: once, few, many, or a class for an expanded clone.

>few|TRBJ2-3|NA|TRBV6-2/TRBV6-3
CASSYDGWGSTDTQYF
TGTGCCAGCAGCTACGATGGCTGGGGCAGCACAGATACGCAGTATTTT
>many|TRBJ2-3|NA|TRBV29-1
CSVATAGASTDTQYF
TGCAGCGTCGCAACTGCGGGGGCTAGCACAGATACGCAGTATTTT
>NA|TRBJ2-7|NA|TRBV6-6
CASNTPGSSTNEAYEQYF
TGTGCCAGCAATACTCCGGGAAGTTCCACCAACGAAGCCTACGAGCAGTACTTC
>many|TRBJ1-6|TRBD1|TRBV19
CASSLTRDSNSPLHF
TGTGCCAGTAGCCTGACTCGGGACAGTAATTCACCCCTCCACTTT
>NA|TRBJ1-3|NA|TRBV20-1
CSARDRNSGNTIYF
TGCAGTGCTAGAGATCGAAACTCTGGAAACACCATATATTTT
>few|TRBJ2-2|TRBD2|TRBV12-3/TRBV12-4
CASSLGLAVNTGELFF
TGTGCCAGCAGTCTGGGACTAGCGGTGAACACCGGGGAGCTGTTTTTT
>many|TRBJ2-1|NA|TRBV6-1
CASSEQAVDYNEQFF
TGTGCCAGCAGTGAACAAGCGGTAGACTACAATGAGCAGTTCTTC
>few|TRBJ2-1|TRBD2|TRBV5-1
CASSPPGGRAYNEQFF
TGCGCCAGCAGCCCCCCGGGTGGGAGGGCCTACAATGAGCAGTTCTTC
>NA|TRBJ1-1|TRBD1|TRBV6-5
CASRLRDRINTEAFF
TGTGCCAGCAGGTTACGGGACAGAATAAACACTGAAGCTTTCTTT
>many|TRBJ2-2|TRBD2|TRBV19
CASSSPGLGLNTGELFF
TGTGCCAGTAGTTCTCCGGGACTAGGGTTAAACACCGGGGAGCTGTTTTTT
>many|TRBJ2-5|NA|TRBV7-2
CASSLGFQGGTQYF
TGTGCCAGCAGCTTAGGTTTCCAGGGCGGAACCCAGTACTTC
>NA|TRBJ1-4|NA|TRBV30
CAWSGRGYEKLFF
TGTGCCTGGTCGGGCAGGGGATATGAAAAACTGTTTTTT
>many|TRBJ2-3|NA|TRBV12-1
CAKGTSADTQYF
TGTGCCAAGGGGACCAGCGCAGATACGCAGTATTTT
>many|TRBJ2-4|TRBD1|TRBV7-2
CASSRRDRAKNIQYF
TGTGCCAGCAGCCGCCGGGACAGGGCCAAAAACATTCAGTACTTC
>NA|TRBJ2-1|NA|TRBV12-3/TRBV12-4
CASSNAGTGGPVIF
TGTGCCAGCAGTAATGCCGGGACTGGCGGTCCGGTGATCTTC
>many|TRBJ2-7|TRBD1|TRBV15
CATSRSGQGNYEQYF
TGTGCCACCAGCAGATCGGGACAGGGAAACTACGAGCAGTACTTC
>NA|TRBJ2-6|NA|TRBV2
CASSEASFWGANVLTF
TGTGCCAGCAGTGAAGCGTCTTTCTGGGGGGCCAACGTCCTGACTTTC
>many|TRBJ2-3|NA|TRBV29-1
CSVEDPRYRRGPDTQYF
TGCAGCGTTGAAGATCCTAGATATAGGCGTGGGCCAGATACGCAGTATTTT
>many|TRBJ2-5|NA|TRBV4-3
CASSQDPSLAETQYF
TGCGCCAGCAGCCAAGATCCTAGTCTAGCGGAGACCCAGTACTTC
>many|TRBJ2-7|NA|TRBV20-1
CSAPGPSNYEQYF
TGCAGTGCTCCTGGACCGTCTAACTACGAGCAGTACTTC
>NA|TRBJ2-7|NA|TRBV27
CASKSGPAGHEQYF
TGTGCCAGCAAATCGGGACCCGCCGGGCACGAGCAGTACTTC
>many|TRBJ2-3|NA|TRBV6-1
CASSELRDSTDTQYF
TGTGCCAGCAGTGAGCTCCGGGACAGCACAGATACGCAGTATTTT
>many|TRBJ1-1|NA|TRBV5-1
CASSPGAGGTEAFF
TGCGCCAGCAGCCCCGGAGCAGGAGGAACTGAAGCTTTCTTT
>many|TRBJ2-1|NA|TRBV9
CASSGWGRNYNEQFF
TGTGCCAGCAGTGGTTGGGGACGGAACTACAATGAGCAGTTCTTC
>many|TRBJ1-1|NA|TRBV27
CASSTHVRAQNTEAFF
TGTGCCAGCAGTACCCACGTCCGGGCCCAGAACACTGAAGCTTTCTTT
>many|TRBJ2-7|TRBD1|TRBV10-3
CAISESIQGAGEQYF
TGTGCCATCAGTGAGTCGATACAGGGGGCTGGGGAGCAGTACTTC
>many|TRBJ2-1|NA|TRBV20-1
CSARDREVGNEQFF
TGCAGTGCTAGAGATAGGGAGGTTGGCAATGAGCAGTTCTTC
>few|TRBJ2-5|NA|TRBV6-2/TRBV6-3
CASTPLDVQETQYF
TGTGCCAGCACCCCATTGGACGTTCAAGAGACCCAGTACTTC
>many|TRBJ2-1|TRBD2|TRBV18
CASSRRTSGSYNEQFF
TGTGCCAGCTCACGAAGGACTAGCGGGTCCTACAATGAGCAGTTCTTC
>NA|TRBJ1-4|NA|TRBV6-7
CASSYSRVASLDLNEKLFF
TGTGCCAGCAGTTACTCCCGTGTCGCCAGCCTTGACTTAAATGAAAAACTGTTTTTT
>many|TRBJ1-4|NA|TRBV1
CTSSRTTRVEKLFF
TGCACCAGCAGCCGTACGACTCGAGTTGAAAAACTGTTTTTT